This TCR delta chain is drawn from a study of γδ T cells in repeated Plasmodium falciparum infection. Both TRG and TRD chains were sequenced from each sorted sample. TCRdb re-processed the multiplex PCR reads via CATT. Altogether 85,000 to 100,000 delta-chain clones are present, 0.8% to 1% being singletons, with the ten largest covering nearly 10%. This clone occurred many times. The source of this sequence is a pool of human donors (malaria-infected and uninfected, not separated). The material sequenced was gamma-delta T cells from blood.

CDR3 region: CACEGYWGNKSWDTRQMFF. CDR3 DNA sequence: TGTGCCTGTGAGGGATACTGGGGGAATAAGAGCTGGGACACCCGACAGATGTTTTTC. This chain uses TRDV2 with TRDJ3; 9 bases agree with TRDD3. V lost 4 bases, J lost 3 bases, and 12 bases stayed unmatched. This CDR3 is 19 amino acids long. CDR1 is GEAIGNYY, CDR2 EKD, per germline.